One T cell receptor (beta chain) is described in this entry. What it recognizes is unknown. The data are from a study of T cell responses to AZD1222 COVID-19 vaccine. The CDR3 is made up of 17 amino acids. Deletions cut 5 bases from V and 2 bases from J, with 18 bases between. Germline V gene sequence: CDR1 MNHEY, CDR2 SMNVEV (reference sequence). Study observations and caveats: Possibly, clonal diversity was underestimated; donors were largely white British and included more females. Vaccine-related CD4 TCRs covered spike, predominating at 160-218 and 743-854.

Profiling relied on immunoSEQ multiplex PCR, and the TCRdb table lists in-frame clones only, not all of them. The sample gives some 120,000 clones, roughly 88% of which show up once; 15% to 20% is in the top ten. This specimen consisted of peripheral blood, obtained on day 0 of MenACWY control vaccination. The V call is TRBV27, the J call TRBJ2-2; D assignment may be TRBD1 or TRBD2 (5 bases each). The sequence was collected from an adult in good health. DNA of the CDR3: TGTGCCAGCAGTGGCTCTCTGGGACGGAACAACACCGGGGAGCTGTTTTTT. Its translation is CASSGSLGRNNTGELFF.